One sample yielded the 9 T cell receptor beta chains listed below, sequenced in a study of shared clonotypes between healthy human individuals. Generated by immunoSEQ multiplex PCR, the TCRdb table keeps only in-frame clones and is missing some. The sample consists of around 610,000 clones, 90% to 97% of them appearing once. It was CD45RO-negative cells, positively selected for CCR7, that made up naive CD8 cells, with terminally differentiated effector memory CD45RA+ cells excluded. Source material: naive CD8+ T cells sorted from blood. All receptors come from a woman aged 25 to 39 in good health.

The V call is TRBV11-2, the J call TRBJ2-7; unclear D gene. Per the germline V gene, CDR1 is SGHAT and CDR2 is FQNNGV. The germline V and J ends were trimmed by 0 bases and 1 base, with 4 bases remaining between them. This CDR3 region has 13 residues. CDR3 residues: CASSLDGSYEQYF. The DNA for the CDR3 is TGTGCCAGCAGCTTAGACGGTTCCTACGAGCAGTACTTC.

J is TRBJ2-7 and V is TRBV9, with D perhaps TRBD1 or TRBD2 (5 bases each). The V end lost 3 bases, the J end lost 1 base, and 14 bases lay between the germline ends. Germline CDR1 is SGDLS and CDR2 is YYNGEE. This CDR3 has 15 amino acids. DNA of the CDR3: TGTGCCAGCAGCGAGGGTGGGGGAGCATCCTACGAGCAGTACTTC. This translates into CASSEGGGASYEQYF.

This clone was picked up one time. The CDR3 spells CASSPDHWREDYNEQFF. The CDR3 DNA reads as TGTGCCAGCAGTCCGGATCACTGGCGGGAGGACTACAATGAGCAGTTCTTC. The chain links TRBV27 to TRBJ2-1, with 8 bases matching TRBD2. With V trimmed by 5 bases and J by 3 bases, 12 bases remained unmatched. Per the germline V gene, CDR1 is MNHEY and CDR2 is SMNVEV (reference sequence). This CDR3 has 17 residues.

This chain links TRBV7-8 with TRBJ1-5; TRBD1 agrees at 8 bases. The CDR3 runs 16 residues. Unmatched junction bases numbered 9, after V lost 5 bases and J lost 3 bases. CDR1 SGHVS and CDR2 FQNEAQ come from the germline V gene. The CDR3 DNA sequence: TGTGCCAGCAGCCGAACTGGACAGGGCCTCAATCAGCCCCAGCATTTT. It specifies CASSRTGQGLNQPQHF.

The chain links TRBV10-3 to TRBJ2-7; no firm D call. CDR1 ENHRY and CDR2 SYGVKD come from the germline V gene. This CDR3 has 12 amino acids. Trimming stripped 10 bases from V and 0 bases from J, with 10 bases between. CDR3 sequence reads: CATGGSSYEQYF. The CDR3 region has the DNA TGTGCCACGGGCGGTAGCTCCTACGAGCAGTACTTC.

This clone was observed once. The gene calls are TRBV12-5 and TRBJ1-2, with no clear D. The CDR3 extends over 17 amino acids. V was trimmed by 0 bases and J by 1 base, leaving 15 bases between them. The germline CDR1 and CDR2 sequences are LGHNT and FRNRAP. The CDR3 DNA sequence: TGTGCTAGTGGTTTGGTACTCGACGGGAAGATTAACTATGGCTACACCTTC. Encoded protein: CASGLVLDGKINYGYTF.

This chain joins TRBV7-9 and TRBJ2-1, with 9 bases that match TRBD2. The CDR3 is 15 residues long. Germline V gene lookup returns CDR1 SEHNR and CDR2 FQNEAQ (reference sequence). The V gene end was trimmed by 3 bases and the J gene end by 5 bases; junction bases not matched to a gene: 5. DNA for the CDR3: TGTGCCAGCAGCTTGGGACTAGCAAAGGACAATGAGCAGTTCTTC. This translates into CASSLGLAKDNEQFF.

This chain uses TRBV4-1 with TRBJ2-2; 14 nucleotides line up with TRBD2. Germline V lookup: CDR1 MGHRA, CDR2 YSYEKL. The CDR3 has 18 residues. The V segment lost 3 bases and the J segment 6 bases; nucleotides outside the gene matches: 9. The chain's CDR3 is CASSQGTSGSVAPGELFF. CDR3 nucleotides: TGCGCCAGCAGCCAGGGGACTAGCGGGAGCGTTGCCCCCGGGGAGCTGTTTTTT.

The V call is TRBV28, the J call TRBJ2-1; D is unresolved. V lost 3 bases, J lost 7 bases, and 16 bases lay in between. The CDR3 is 15 amino acids. Germline V gene sequence: CDR1 MDHEN, CDR2 SYDVKM. The CDR3 DNA reads as TGTGCCAGCAGTTTTGGGCAGAAAGGTAGAAATGAGCAGTTCTTC. It codes for CASSFGQKGRNEQFF. The full variable domain, completed using reference TRBV28 and TRBJ2-1, is DVKVTQSSRYLVKRTGEKVFLECVQDMDHENMFWYRQDPGLGLRLIYFSYDVKMKEKGDIPEGYSVSREKKERFSLILESASTNQTSMYLCASSFGQKGRNEQFFGPGTRLTVL.